This record concerns one TCR beta chain sequence. Germline V gives CDR1 MNHEY, CDR2 SVGAGI. The CDR3 is 15 residues long. The data derive from a study of T cells expressing NK-cell markers. Reanalyzing the 5' RACE reads, TCRdb keeps one entry per CDR3 protein, without DNA. This sample contains 200,000 to 300,000 distinct CDR3 sequences. The clonotype was recovered from a woman aged 18-70 years in good health. The sequenced sample consisted of blood T cells: a sorted CD56 or NKG2C T cell subset, CD4+ or CD8+ T cells, or bulk PBMC T cells (not recorded which). The chain has TRBV6-5 and TRBJ2-2; the D call of TRBD1 rests on TCRdb alone, since no DNA is present to check it. Here the CDR3 reads CASSYEGAITGELFF.